This TCR beta chain was captured in a study of cytomegalovirus exposure and HLA in healthy donors. Study outcomes and limitations: Many donors carried some public TCRs, although rarity characterized most TCR sequences. A highly shared variant cluster was judged a likely technical artifact.

Notes on this clone: The antigen remains undetermined.

Use of 60 Vbeta and 13 Jbeta primers characterized the PCR. Profiled with immunoSEQ multiplex PCR; TCRdb holds only in-frame clones, not every one. The data contain some 240,000 clones, around 90% of them singletons. Per the germline V gene, CDR1 is MNHNS and CDR2 is SASEGT. Trimming shortened V by 1 base and J by 2 bases, and 18 bases separated the two germline ends. The CDR3 has 18 amino acids. This chain joins TRBV6-1 and TRBJ2-1; weak D call: TRBD2 (6 bases). The sequenced sample consisted of PBMCs. The clonotype was recovered from a girl aged 2 to 10 in good health and CMV-seronegative. CDR3 in amino acids: CASSEVGLGMGPYNEQFF. DNA of the CDR3: TGTGCCAGCAGTGAAGTGGGACTGGGGATGGGCCCCTACAATGAGCAGTTCTTC.